This entry features one TCR beta chain sequence. The antigen remains undetermined. With the Oncomine TCR Beta short-read assay, DNA from cultured CD4+ T cells was sequenced. From the PCR reads, TCRdb called clonotypes with MiXCR, one entry per CDR3 protein. The data contain just over 14,000 distinct CDR3 sequences, roughly 75% of them singletons. V lost 5 bases and J 7 bases, leaving 14 bases between the germline ends. CDR3 length equals 13 residues. Germline V gene sequence: CDR1 LNHNV, CDR2 YYDKDF (reference sequence). This entry comes from a study of vaccination and CD4 T cells after COVID-19. Findings and limits, study-wide: In convalescent patients, 304 of 307 vaccine-specific clones were mono-reactive for SARS-CoV-2 spike.

Sample treatment: approximately 9-day PBMC culture with coronavirus spike peptide pools or control peptides (ViraFEST assay). Sequencing input: CD4+ T cells from blood, cultured in vitro. The receptor comes from a human donor who had recovered from COVID-19. The chain joins TRBV15 to TRBJ2-5, with TRBD1 as a possible D gene (7 bases). In nucleotides, the CDR3 is TGTGCCACCAGCGGCTACAGGGGAGGGACCCAGTACTTC. This sequence encodes CATSGYRGGTQYF.